This TCR beta chain was sequenced in a study of post-analysis software for immune sequencing data. Study conclusions and caveats: Roughly five TRBV segments were more frequent in patients than controls; TRBV5-6, TRBV5-1 and TRBV20-1 belonged to this group.

Tagging with unique molecular identifiers was a feature of the TCR beta cDNA libraries. TCRdb processed the PCR reads anew with MiXCR; each CDR3 protein has one entry. This sample has around 710,000 distinct CDR3 sequences; about half occur once, and the top ten carry 4.9%. Worth noting for this clonotype: Its antigen is unidentified.

With 5 bases removed from V and 2 bases from J, the gap between germline ends came to 16 bases. CDR1 is SGHTA, CDR2 FQGNSA, per germline. CDR3 size: 15 residues. The sample comprised blood. The sequence was collected from a girl between 5 and 17 years old with multiple sclerosis. The chain has TRBV7-2 and TRBJ2-7; TRBD2 is a possible D gene (5 bases). This CDR3 is CASSPPWTSAYEQYF. The CDR3 DNA sequence: TGTGCCAGCAGCCCCCCATGGACTTCGGCCTACGAGCAGTACTTC.